Below, 19 T cell receptor beta chains from the same sample are listed, as sequenced in a study of blood T cell repertoires in COVID-19. Data came from immunoSEQ multiplex PCR; TCRdb stores just in-frame clones and leaves some out. The table lists some 400,000 clones, roughly 89% of them singletons. The sample was PBMCs or T cells enriched from blood (not recorded which). The receptors come from a woman between 25 and 40 years old who had recovered from COVID-19.

V and J are TRBV9 and TRBJ2-2; D not resolved. V lost 4 bases and J 5 bases, leaving 6 bases between the germline ends. CDR1 and CDR2 (germline): SGDLS, YYNGEE. The CDR3 sequence is 12 residues long. The chain's CDR3 is CASSTRTGELFF. CDR3 in DNA: TGTGCCAGCAGCACGCGGACCGGGGAGCTGTTTTTT.

This clone turned up a few times. CDR3 bases: TGTGCCAGCAGCCGAGGTAGCGGTAGAGTCAGTGAAGCTTTCTTT. Residues: CASSRGSGRVSEAFF. This rearrangement joins TRBV7-8 to TRBJ1-1; no firm D call. CDR1 is SGHVS, CDR2 FQNEAQ, per germline. The ends were cut back, 5 bases at V and 7 bases at J, with 20 bases in the middle. The CDR3 has 15 amino acids.

The chain uses TRBV10-3 and TRBJ1-3; TRBD1 agrees at 7 bases. Germline CDR1 and CDR2: ENHRY and SYGVKD. This CDR3 has 20 residues. J gave up 5 bases and V 3 bases, and 22 bases lay outside the gene matches. CDR3 coding DNA: TGTGCCATCAGTGATCCACTAAAACGTGGGACAGCTCAGACTAGAAACACCATATATTTT. The encoded protein is CAISDPLKRGTAQTRNTIYF.

J is TRBJ2-7 and V is TRBV3-1 (or the pseudogene TRBV3-2); 9 bases are shared with TRBD2. Germline V gene lookup returns CDR1 LGHDT and CDR2 YNNKEL (reference sequence). This CDR3 is 16 amino acids long. V lost 3 bases to trimming and J lost 6 bases; unmatched junction nucleotides: 12. In nucleotides, the CDR3 is TGTGCCAGCAGCCAGGGGGGGGTAGCGGGAGATTCCGAGCAGTACTTC. This gives the protein CASSQGGVAGDSEQYF.

The rearrangement links TRBV5-4 to TRBJ1-2; D is possibly TRBD1 (5 bases). The V end was cut by 4 bases, the J end by 5 bases, with 30 bases between. The CDR3 contains 19 residues. Germline CDR1 reads SGHNT; CDR2 reads YYREEE (reference sequence). The CDR3 bases are TGTGCCAGCAGCCCGCTAGGTGGCAGGGTTAGTCGTTGGGTATATGGCTACACCTTC. Translation gives CASSPLGGRVSRWVYGYTF.

The rearrangement links TRBV5-8 to TRBJ2-3, with 8 bases that match TRBD1. This CDR3 has 17 amino acids. V trimming: 3 bases; J trimming: 3 bases; junction bases outside the gene matches: 12. The V gene's germline CDR1 is SGHTS and CDR2 YDEGEE. The CDR3 DNA reads TGTGCCAGCAGCTCCCGAGAACCCAGGGGGCCTACAGATACGCAGTATTTT. Its translation: CASSSREPRGPTDTQYF.

In its sample, this clone was seen once. The genes are TRBV3-1 (or the pseudogene TRBV3-2) and TRBJ1-1; D call uncertain. From germline, CDR1 is LGHDT and CDR2 YNNKEL (reference sequence). The CDR3 length is 13 residues. Trimming took 6 bases from V and 4 from J, leaving 12 bases between them. The CDR3 spells CASSFRRGTEAFF. The CDR3 DNA reads TGTGCCAGCAGTTTTAGACGGGGCACTGAAGCTTTCTTT.

This clone turned up a few times. The chain has TRBV30 and TRBJ2-2; unclear D gene. Between the trimmed V and J ends, which lost 0 bases and 1 base, there was a span of 9 bases. Germline-derived CDR1 and CDR2 are GTSNPN and SVGIG (reference sequence). The CDR3 is 15 amino acids. The CDR3 bases are TGTGCCTGGAGTGTACAACCCAAGAACACCGGGGAGCTGTTTTTT. It is translated as CAWSVQPKNTGELFF.

The chain couples TRBV18 to TRBJ2-5; D might be TRBD2 (6 bases). The germline CDR1 and CDR2 sequences are KGHSH and LQKENI. This CDR3 region has 15 residues. With 0 bases removed from V and 1 base from J, the gap between germline ends came to 9 bases. In nucleotides, the CDR3 is TGTGCCAGCTCACCACCGGGACTCGCCCAAGAGACCCAGTACTTC. Residues: CASSPPGLAQETQYF.

The chain employs TRBV19 and TRBJ1-5; 8 bases are shared with TRBD1. V lost 6 bases to trimming and J lost 5 bases; unmatched junction nucleotides: 6. Germline CDR1 and CDR2: LNHDA and SQIVND (reference sequence). This CDR3 is built from 14 residues. For the CDR3, the DNA is TGTGCCAGTAGGAACAGGGGGAGGGATCAGCCCCAGCATTTT. Amino acid sequence: CASRNRGRDQPQHF.

This chain joins TRBV5-1 and TRBJ1-1; 8 bases are a match to TRBD1. The CDR3 length is 14 residues. Germline V gene sequence: CDR1 SGHRS, CDR2 YFSETQ. V gave up 2 bases and J gave up 11 bases; unmatched junction bases: 11. The CDR3 DNA reads as TGCGCCAGCAGCTTTGGGACAGGCCAGGACCCGGCTTTCTTT. It translates to CASSFGTGQDPAFF.

The chain recombines TRBV27 with TRBJ2-3; 9 bases match TRBD1. Unmatched junction bases numbered 2, after V lost 3 bases and J lost 4 bases. This CDR3 contains 14 residues. In germline, CDR1 is MNHEY, CDR2 SMNVEV (reference sequence). The CDR3 spells CASSLGQGSDTQYF. The CDR3 bases are TGTGCCAGCAGTTTGGGACAGGGATCAGATACGCAGTATTTT.

V usage is TRBV28 and J usage is TRBJ2-4, with 10 bases that match TRBD1. With 6 bases clipped from V and 8 bases from J, the junction kept 7 bases outside the gene matches. This CDR3 contains 14 residues. From germline, CDR1 is MDHEN and CDR2 SYDVKM. DNA of the CDR3: TGTGCCAGCAGAGCCCGGGACAGGGGTTACATTCAGTACTTC. Its protein product is CASRARDRGYIQYF. Together with reference TRBV28 and TRBJ2-4, the CDR3 gives the full variable domain: DVKVTQSSRYLVKRTGEKVFLECVQDMDHENMFWYRQDPGLGLRLIYFSYDVKMKEKGDIPEGYSVSREKKERFSLILESASTNQTSMYLCASRARDRGYIQYFGAGTRLSVL.

The chain has TRBV30 and TRBJ2-5; D remains unclear. The CDR3 consists of 14 residues. The germline V and J ends were trimmed by 2 bases and 1 base, with 11 bases remaining between them. Germline V CDR1 and CDR2: GTSNPN, SVGIG (reference sequence). CDR3 in amino acids: CAWSIVRGQETQYF. The CDR3 DNA reads TGTGCCTGGAGTATAGTCCGCGGCCAAGAGACCCAGTACTTC.

The chain couples TRBV12-5 to TRBJ2-7; possible D gene TRBD2, 7 bases. CDR1 and CDR2 (germline): LGHNT, FRNRAP. V lost 7 bases, J lost 1 base, and 17 bases lay in between. CDR3 length: 15 amino acids. The CDR3 DNA sequence: TGTGCTAGTGCCTTAGGGGGACTACCATCCTACGAGCAGTACTTC. Translating it yields CASALGGLPSYEQYF.

The rearrangement links TRBV10-2 to TRBJ1-1; D remains ambiguous. Deletions cut 3 bases from V and 5 bases from J, with 10 bases between. The CDR3 contains 13 residues. Germline loops: CDR1 WSHSY, CDR2 SAAADI. The CDR3 here is CASSDEGGTEAFF. The CDR3 region has the DNA TGCGCCAGCAGTGACGAGGGTGGGACTGAAGCTTTCTTT.

This clone was detected once. The chain joins TRBV27 to TRBJ2-2; 10 nucleotides match TRBD2. Germline loops: CDR1 MNHEY, CDR2 SMNVEV (reference sequence). The CDR3 runs to 18 residues. The V and J ends lost 3 bases and 2 bases, in that order; junction bases with no gene match: 9. CDR3 region: CASSFRLGTSVNTGELFF. CDR3 DNA sequence: TGTGCCAGCAGTTTCCGTCTCGGGACTAGCGTAAACACCGGGGAGCTGTTTTTT.

The chain links TRBV11-2 to TRBJ2-1, with TRBD1 matching over 8 bases. The CDR3 loop spans 13 amino acids. With 6 bases clipped from V and 12 bases from J, the junction kept 10 bases outside the gene matches. CDR1 is SGHAT and CDR2 is FQNNGV in the germline V gene. This chain's CDR3 is CASSRVRGRGQFF. CDR3 nucleotide sequence: TGTGCCAGCAGTCGGGTCAGGGGGCGAGGGCAGTTCTTC.

This chain uses TRBV2 with TRBJ1-1; D is undetermined. The CDR3 has 14 amino acids. Germline CDR1 reads SNHLY; CDR2 reads FYNNEI. V lost 4 bases and J 6 bases, leaving 15 bases between the germline ends. DNA for the CDR3: TGTGCCAGCAGTGCCGGAACCGAGGATTCTGAAGCTTTCTTT. Protein product: CASSAGTEDSEAFF.